The sequence of this T cell receptor beta chain was determined in a study of T cell changes during pregnancy in multiple sclerosis. The data were produced by immunoSEQ multiplex PCR, yet TCRdb's version contains in-frame clones alone and is incomplete. The sample shows over 45,000 clones, about nine tenths of them seen only once. Trimming took off 1 base at V and 4 bases at J, with 5 bases between the two ends. The CDR3 extends over 13 amino acids. Germline V gene sequence: CDR1 SGHDN, CDR2 FVKESK. V and J are TRBV14 and TRBJ1-5; D remains ambiguous. The material was peripheral blood, obtained in the first trimester of pregnancy. This clonotype originated in a female donor in good health, enrolled as a control in a pregnancy study. Here the CDR3 DNA reads TGTGCCAGCAGCCAAGGTATTAATCAGCCCCAGCATTTT. It specifies CASSQGINQPQHF.